This T cell receptor (beta chain) is from a study of control samples from healthy donors and cancer patients. Using immunoSEQ multiplex PCR, the repertoire was profiled, and TCRdb retains in-frame clones only, with some absent. The table lists roughly 100,000 clones, roughly 90% of them singletons. Looked up from germline, CDR1 is MNHEY and CDR2 is SMNVEV (reference sequence). This CDR3 has 13 residues. V gave up 6 bases and J gave up 5 bases; unmatched junction bases: 4. This receptor was taken from a human donor in good health. The donor label of this sample is uncertain. The sequenced sample was blood. The chain joins TRBV27 to TRBJ2-1, with 7 bases that match TRBD1. The chain's CDR3 is CASSYRGNNEQFF. For the CDR3, the DNA is TGTGCCAGCAGCTACAGGGGAAACAATGAGCAGTTCTTC.